A selection of T cell receptor beta chains follows, all from one sample in a study of blood T cell repertoires in COVID-19. Produced via immunoSEQ multiplex PCR; TCRdb's table is partial and in-frame only. The sample consists of some 250,000 clones, approximately 86% of them appearing once. Sequencing used peripheral blood. Receptor source: a woman in her 70s with active or convalescent COVID-19. Both conserved end residues are part of each CDR3. The D gene is left open where the match is weak. The size of a clone is reported for some rows only, either as once, few or many, or as a class for expanded clones.

len: 13; v_gene: TRBV7-9; abundance: .; d_gene: .; j_gene: TRBJ1-1; CDR3nt: TGTGCCAGCAGCTTAGACGGGGGCACTGAAGCTTTCTTT; CDR3aa: CASSLDGGTEAFF
len: 15; v_gene: TRBV5-1; abundance: .; d_gene: .; j_gene: TRBJ1-5; CDR3nt: TGCGCCAGCAGCCCGGGAGTGGGCGGCTATCAGCCCCAGCATTTT; CDR3aa: CASSPGVGGYQPQHF
len: 15; v_gene: TRBV5-6; abundance: once; d_gene: TRBD1; j_gene: TRBJ2-5; CDR3nt: TGTGCCAGCAGCTTGGCCCAGGGGGTTCAAGAGACCCAGTACTTC; CDR3aa: CASSLAQGVQETQYF
len: 15; v_gene: TRBV4-1; abundance: .; d_gene: TRBD2; j_gene: TRBJ2-3; CDR3nt: TGCGCCAGCAGCCAAATAGCGGGGGACACAGATACGCAGTATTTT; CDR3aa: CASSQIAGDTDTQYF
len: 14; v_gene: TRBV11-2; abundance: .; d_gene: TRBD1; j_gene: TRBJ2-7; CDR3nt: TGTGCCAGCAGCTTAGAACAGGGGCTGGCTGAGCAGTACTTC; CDR3aa: CASSLEQGLAEQYF
len: 14; v_gene: TRBV3-1/TRBV3-2; abundance: .; d_gene: TRBD1; j_gene: TRBJ1-1; CDR3nt: TGTGCCAGCAGCCTCCCTGACAGGGGCTTAGGAGCTTTCTTT; CDR3aa: CASSLPDRGLGAFF
len: 14; v_gene: TRBV6-5; abundance: .; d_gene: .; j_gene: TRBJ1-2; CDR3nt: TGTGCCAGTCGTCCAGGGGTGGCTAACTATGGCTACACCTTC; CDR3aa: CASRPGVANYGYTF
len: 13; v_gene: TRBV19; abundance: .; d_gene: .; j_gene: TRBJ1-2; CDR3nt: TGTGCCAGTAGCCCAGACAGGTCCTATGGCTACACCTTC; CDR3aa: CASSPDRSYGYTF
len: 15; v_gene: TRBV18; abundance: .; d_gene: TRBD1; j_gene: TRBJ1-1; CDR3nt: TGTGCCAGCTCACCGATAGGGACAGGGAACACTGAAGCTTTCTTT; CDR3aa: CASSPIGTGNTEAFF
len: 15; v_gene: TRBV18; abundance: .; d_gene: TRBD1; j_gene: TRBJ1-6; CDR3nt: TGTGCCAGCTCACTGGGACAGGGAGTTAATTCACCCCTCCACTTT; CDR3aa: CASSLGQGVNSPLHF
len: 10; v_gene: TRBV20-1; abundance: .; d_gene: .; j_gene: TRBJ2-7; CDR3nt: TGCAGTGCCAGTACGGTCGAGCAGTACTTC; CDR3aa: CSASTVEQYF
len: 16; v_gene: TRBV6-1; abundance: .; d_gene: TRBD1; j_gene: TRBJ1-5; CDR3nt: TGTGCCAGCAGTGAACCGGGACAGGGGAACAATCAGCCCCAGCATTTT; CDR3aa: CASSEPGQGNNQPQHF
len: 13; v_gene: TRBV6-5; abundance: once; d_gene: TRBD1; j_gene: TRBJ1-5; CDR3nt: TGTGCCAGCAGTCCGACAGGGAGACAGCCCCAGCATTTT; CDR3aa: CASSPTGRQPQHF
len: 12; v_gene: TRBV11-2; abundance: .; d_gene: .; j_gene: TRBJ1-3; CDR3nt: TGTGCCAGCAGCTTACGAGCAAACACCATATATTTT; CDR3aa: CASSLRANTIYF
len: 15; v_gene: TRBV5-1; abundance: .; d_gene: .; j_gene: TRBJ2-1; CDR3nt: TGCGCCAGCAAAGGGGCAGGACAATCAGGCAATGAGCAGTTCTTC; CDR3aa: CASKGAGQSGNEQFF
len: 12; v_gene: TRBV6-2/TRBV6-3; abundance: .; d_gene: .; j_gene: TRBJ1-1; CDR3nt: TGTGCCAGCAGTCGAACTCAGGGTGAAGCTTTCTTT; CDR3aa: CASSRTQGEAFF
len: 14; v_gene: TRBV7-2; abundance: .; d_gene: .; j_gene: TRBJ1-1; CDR3nt: TGTGCCAGCAGCCCCACAGCCGCGGGGACTGAAGCTTTCTTT; CDR3aa: CASSPTAAGTEAFF
len: 13; v_gene: TRBV7-2; abundance: .; d_gene: .; j_gene: TRBJ1-5; CDR3nt: TGTGCCAGCAGCTTAGACTTGTATCAGCCCCAGCATTTT; CDR3aa: CASSLDLYQPQHF
len: 15; v_gene: TRBV6-6; abundance: once; d_gene: TRBD1; j_gene: TRBJ1-2; CDR3nt: TGTGCCAGCAGTCATCCGGGACAGGAGTCTGGTGGCTACACCTTC; CDR3aa: CASSHPGQESGGYTF
len: 13; v_gene: TRBV6-1; abundance: .; d_gene: .; j_gene: TRBJ1-5; CDR3nt: TGTGCCAGCAGTGAAGTGGGGGCGCAGCCCCAGCATTTT; CDR3aa: CASSEVGAQPQHF
len: 14; v_gene: TRBV6-4; abundance: .; d_gene: .; j_gene: TRBJ1-5; CDR3nt: TGTGCCAGCGGCCCGGAGGGAGGCAATCAGCCCCAGCATTTT; CDR3aa: CASGPEGGNQPQHF
len: 13; v_gene: TRBV5-1; abundance: .; d_gene: .; j_gene: TRBJ1-5; CDR3nt: TGCGCCAGCAGCGAGGGGGTGGATCAGCCCCAGCATTTT; CDR3aa: CASSEGVDQPQHF
len: 13; v_gene: TRBV5-4; abundance: .; d_gene: .; j_gene: TRBJ1-2; CDR3nt: TGTGCCAGCAGCTTGGACAGGGCCCATGGCTACACCTTC; CDR3aa: CASSLDRAHGYTF
len: 16; v_gene: TRBV28; abundance: few; d_gene: TRBD1; j_gene: TRBJ1-1; CDR3nt: TGTGCCAGCACTAGGTTGGGGACAGCCCGTATTTTAGAAGCTTTCTTT; CDR3aa: CASTRLGTARILEAFF
len: 14; v_gene: TRBV6-4; abundance: .; d_gene: TRBD2; j_gene: TRBJ2-1; CDR3nt: TGTGCCAGCAGTGTAGAGCGGGGGGGCCATGAGCAGTTCTTC; CDR3aa: CASSVERGGHEQFF
len: 15; v_gene: TRBV4-3; abundance: few; d_gene: .; j_gene: TRBJ2-7; CDR3nt: TGCGCCAGCAGCCAAACCCCCAGGTTTCTCTACGAGCAGTACTTC; CDR3aa: CASSQTPRFLYEQYF
len: 15; v_gene: TRBV2; abundance: once; d_gene: .; j_gene: TRBJ1-5; CDR3nt: TGTGCCAGCAGTCTGACAGCACTTAGAGATCAGCCCCAGCATTTT; CDR3aa: CASSLTALRDQPQHF
len: 15; v_gene: TRBV7-3; abundance: few; d_gene: .; j_gene: TRBJ1-3; CDR3nt: TGTGCCAGCGCCGCCGCGGGAACGAAGGGAAACACCATATATTTT; CDR3aa: CASAAAGTKGNTIYF
len: 14; v_gene: TRBV7-2; abundance: .; d_gene: TRBD1; j_gene: TRBJ1-2; CDR3nt: TGTGCCAGCACCAAGGGGACAGGGGACTATGGCTACACCTTC; CDR3aa: CASTKGTGDYGYTF
len: 17; v_gene: TRBV7-6; abundance: .; d_gene: TRBD2; j_gene: TRBJ2-3; CDR3nt: TGTGCCAGCAGCTTAGCGGCGGGGGGCGCCCTCGCAGATACGCAGTATTTT; CDR3aa: CASSLAAGGALADTQYF
len: 20; v_gene: TRBV9; abundance: .; d_gene: TRBD2; j_gene: TRBJ2-3; CDR3nt: TGTGCCAGCAGCGAAAAGACTAGCGGGGGGCGTGGTCCTAGCACAGATACGCAGTATTTT; CDR3aa: CASSEKTSGGRGPSTDTQYF
len: 18; v_gene: TRBV19; abundance: .; d_gene: TRBD2; j_gene: TRBJ2-4; CDR3nt: TGTGCCAGTAGTACCGGCCCGCGGGGGGCTCTTATCAAAAACATTCAGTACTTC; CDR3aa: CASSTGPRGALIKNIQYF
len: 12; v_gene: TRBV19; abundance: .; d_gene: .; j_gene: TRBJ1-5; CDR3nt: TGTGCCAGTAACCCCGGGTTTCAGCCCCAGCATTTT; CDR3aa: CASNPGFQPQHF
len: 13; v_gene: TRBV7-6; abundance: .; d_gene: TRBD1; j_gene: TRBJ2-5; CDR3nt: TGTGCCAGCAGCTCCAGGGGGCTGGAGACCCAGTACTTC; CDR3aa: CASSSRGLETQYF
len: 16; v_gene: TRBV7-8; abundance: .; d_gene: .; j_gene: TRBJ1-2; CDR3nt: TGTGCCAGCAGCTTAGAAGTACAGGGAGGGAACTATGGCTACACCTTC; CDR3aa: CASSLEVQGGNYGYTF
len: 14; v_gene: TRBV2; abundance: .; d_gene: TRBD1; j_gene: TRBJ1-1; CDR3nt: TGTGCCAGCATTTTCCAGGGGGTCGGGACTGAAGCTTTCTTT; CDR3aa: CASIFQGVGTEAFF
len: 13; v_gene: TRBV13; abundance: few; d_gene: .; j_gene: TRBJ1-1; CDR3nt: TGTGCCAGCAGCTTAGGCAAAGCGGGAGAAGCTTTCTTT; CDR3aa: CASSLGKAGEAFF
len: 12; v_gene: TRBV5-1; abundance: .; d_gene: .; j_gene: TRBJ1-1; CDR3nt: TGCGCCACCAAGGGGGATTTGGTGGAAGCTTTCTTT; CDR3aa: CATKGDLVEAFF
len: 15; v_gene: TRBV6-1; abundance: .; d_gene: TRBD2; j_gene: TRBJ2-7; CDR3nt: TGTGCCAGCAGTGATCCGGCTAGCGGTCCCTACGAGCAGTACTTC; CDR3aa: CASSDPASGPYEQYF
len: 16; v_gene: TRBV7-2; abundance: .; d_gene: TRBD1; j_gene: TRBJ2-7; CDR3nt: TGTGCCAGCAGCGTAGCTAGTGCAGGGGGTCCCTACGAGCAGTACTTC; CDR3aa: CASSVASAGGPYEQYF
len: 14; v_gene: TRBV6-1; abundance: .; d_gene: .; j_gene: TRBJ1-1; CDR3nt: TGTGCCAGCAGTGAAGCCAGGGGGAACACTGAAGCTTTCTTT; CDR3aa: CASSEARGNTEAFF
len: 16; v_gene: TRBV4-3; abundance: .; d_gene: .; j_gene: TRBJ1-2; CDR3nt: TGCGCCAGCAGCCAAGATTCCATTTCCGGGGTCTATGGCTACACCTTC; CDR3aa: CASSQDSISGVYGYTF
len: 16; v_gene: TRBV5-1; abundance: .; d_gene: .; j_gene: TRBJ1-4; CDR3nt: TGCGCCAGCAGCCTGAGTGGAGAAACGGCGAATGAAAAACTGTTTTTT; CDR3aa: CASSLSGETANEKLFF
len: 14; v_gene: TRBV5-1; abundance: .; d_gene: .; j_gene: TRBJ2-7; CDR3nt: TGCGCCAGCAGCTCGGGGCTGGGGGCAGGCGAGCAGTACTTC; CDR3aa: CASSSGLGAGEQYF
len: 18; v_gene: TRBV4-1; abundance: .; d_gene: .; j_gene: TRBJ1-2; CDR3nt: TGCGCCAGCAGCCAAGGTACGGCTTCTCGACAGCAGAACTATGGCTACACCTTC; CDR3aa: CASSQGTASRQQNYGYTF
len: 13; v_gene: TRBV7-6; abundance: .; d_gene: .; j_gene: TRBJ2-5; CDR3nt: TGTGCCAGCAGTCGACAGAGAGAAGAGACCCAGTACTTC; CDR3aa: CASSRQREETQYF
len: 12; v_gene: TRBV4-3; abundance: .; d_gene: .; j_gene: TRBJ1-1; CDR3nt: TGCGCCAGCAGCCATTACGGGACTGAAGCTTTCTTT; CDR3aa: CASSHYGTEAFF
len: 14; v_gene: TRBV19; abundance: .; d_gene: .; j_gene: TRBJ1-4; CDR3nt: TGTGCCAGTAGTCTTCACCAGTTCAATGAAAAACTGTTTTTT; CDR3aa: CASSLHQFNEKLFF
len: 14; v_gene: TRBV5-1; abundance: once; d_gene: TRBD1; j_gene: TRBJ1-2; CDR3nt: TGCGCCAGCAGACCAGGACAGGGCCCTCTCGGCTACACCTTC; CDR3aa: CASRPGQGPLGYTF
len: 15; v_gene: TRBV21-1; abundance: .; d_gene: .; j_gene: TRBJ2-7; CDR3nt: TGTGCCAGCAGCCCCCGGTCCCACAGGGTCTACGAGCAGTACTTC; CDR3aa: CASSPRSHRVYEQYF
len: 14; v_gene: TRBV7-3; abundance: once; d_gene: TRBD1; j_gene: TRBJ1-2; CDR3nt: TGTGCCAGCAGTTTTAGCGGGACAGAGGATGGCTACACCTTC; CDR3aa: CASSFSGTEDGYTF
len: 18; v_gene: TRBV14; abundance: few; d_gene: TRBD1; j_gene: TRBJ1-1; CDR3nt: TGTGCCAGCAACCGAAACCCCTTTTTTACAGACAGGGTCGTTGAAGCTTTCTTT; CDR3aa: CASNRNPFFTDRVVEAFF
len: 14; v_gene: TRBV4-3; abundance: .; d_gene: .; j_gene: TRBJ1-4; CDR3nt: TGCGCCAGCAGCCATCGGGTCGGGGAAGAAAAACTGTTTTTT; CDR3aa: CASSHRVGEEKLFF
len: 13; v_gene: TRBV19; abundance: .; d_gene: TRBD1; j_gene: TRBJ1-1; CDR3nt: TGTGCCAGTTCCCCGACAGGGATGACTGAAGCTTTCTTT; CDR3aa: CASSPTGMTEAFF
len: 14; v_gene: TRBV6-5; abundance: .; d_gene: TRBD1; j_gene: TRBJ2-7; CDR3nt: TGTGCCAGCACCAAACAGGGGTTCCCTCTCGAGCAGTACTTC; CDR3aa: CASTKQGFPLEQYF
len: 15; v_gene: TRBV7-2; abundance: .; d_gene: TRBD1; j_gene: TRBJ2-1; CDR3nt: TGTGCCAGCAGCTACGGGACAGGGTCCCTGACGGGGCAGTTCTTC; CDR3aa: CASSYGTGSLTGQFF
len: 15; v_gene: TRBV18; abundance: .; d_gene: TRBD1; j_gene: TRBJ2-3; CDR3nt: TGTGCCAGCTCTATGGGACAGGGGGGCACAGATACGCAGTATTTT; CDR3aa: CASSMGQGGTDTQYF
len: 14; v_gene: TRBV2; abundance: .; d_gene: .; j_gene: TRBJ1-1; CDR3nt: TGTGCCAGCAGGCTCTACGGCGAGGGCACTGAAGCTTTCTTT; CDR3aa: CASRLYGEGTEAFF